A single sample is the source of the 7 T cell receptor beta chains below, sequenced in a study of blood T cell repertoires in COVID-19 (dated by TCRdb to 2020 to 2021). Libraries were prepared through the immunoSEQ multiplex PCR assay. TCRdb took this table from immuneACCESS and kept in-frame rearrangements with V and J called. Such tables lack part of the clones; where checked against another copy, unresolved V genes explain under half of the gap, and the rest is unexplained. This sample lists about 330,000 clones; around 87% were detected once. The ten largest account for around 4% of the sample. Sequencing used peripheral blood. The receptor source for this set is a woman aged 50 to 60 with active or convalescent COVID-19.

This chain links TRBV28 with TRBJ2-7, with D possibly matching TRBD1 (6 bases). V was trimmed by 5 bases and J by 0 bases, leaving 14 bases between them. Germline V gene lookup returns CDR1 MDHEN and CDR2 SYDVKM. The CDR3 has 15 amino acids. The CDR3 nucleotides read TGTGCCAGCAGTGCTCATAGGACAGCCTCCTACGAGCAGTACTTC. Translated, it gives CASSAHRTASYEQYF.

This sequence joins TRBV19 and TRBJ2-5; D is possibly TRBD1 (6 bases). The CDR3 loop spans 12 amino acids. V was cut by 8 bases and J by 5 bases, with 12 bases left in between. Germline V gene lookup returns CDR1 LNHDA and CDR2 SQIVND (reference sequence). The CDR3 loop reads CASSSRGETQYF. The CDR3 nucleotides are TGTGCCAGTTCCTCCAGGGGCGAGACCCAGTACTTC. Full variable domain (remainder filled in from reference TRBV19 and TRBJ2-5): DGGITQSPKYLFRKEGQNVTLSCEQNLNHDAMYWYRQDPGQGLRLIYYSQIVNDFQKGDIAEGYSVSREKKESFPLTVTSAQKNPTAFYLCASSSRGETQYFGPGTRLLVL.

This chain connects TRBV24-1 to TRBJ2-2; D call uncertain. The germline V gene has CDR1 KGHDR and CDR2 SFDVKD. CDR3 length: 14 amino acids. V was trimmed by 4 bases and J by 3 bases, leaving 8 bases between them. The CDR3 DNA reads as TGTGCCACCAGTGACCACCGAGACACCGGGGAGCTGTTTTTT. Its translation: CATSDHRDTGELFF.

The rearrangement joins TRBV19 to TRBJ1-4; D not certain. V lost 3 bases to trimming and J lost 8 bases, with 19 bases between them. This CDR3 comprises 16 residues. Germline V lookup: CDR1 LNHDA, CDR2 SQIVND (reference sequence). CDR3 protein: CASSMTIMGLGEKLFF. Here the CDR3 DNA reads TGTGCCAGTAGTATGACCATCATGGGTCTCGGGGAAAAACTGTTTTTT.

This chain uses TRBV7-3 with TRBJ2-1; D ambiguous. This CDR3 contains 14 residues. CDR1 is SGHTA, CDR2 FQGTGA, per germline. The V end lost 5 bases, the J end lost 9 bases, and 17 bases lay between the germline ends. CDR3 loop: CASSGSSSIGEQFF. The CDR3 DNA follows: TGTGCCAGCAGCGGATCTAGTTCCATTGGTGAGCAGTTCTTC.

This chain joins TRBV10-3 and TRBJ2-7; no clear D gene. V lost 4 bases and J 6 bases, leaving 7 bases between the germline ends. The CDR3 length is 11 residues. Germline lookup yields CDR1 ENHRY and CDR2 SYGVKD. The CDR3 spells CAISGATEQYF. CDR3 DNA: TGTGCCATCAGTGGAGCCACCGAGCAGTACTTC.

This rearrangement joins TRBV12-5 to TRBJ1-3; the D is unclear. V lost 5 bases to trimming and J lost 0 bases, with 8 bases between them. Germline-derived CDR1 and CDR2 are LGHNT and FRNRAP. The CDR3 length is 14 residues. CDR3 protein: CASGHGGSGNTIYF. The CDR3 DNA is TGTGCTAGTGGTCACGGCGGCTCTGGAAACACCATATATTTT.